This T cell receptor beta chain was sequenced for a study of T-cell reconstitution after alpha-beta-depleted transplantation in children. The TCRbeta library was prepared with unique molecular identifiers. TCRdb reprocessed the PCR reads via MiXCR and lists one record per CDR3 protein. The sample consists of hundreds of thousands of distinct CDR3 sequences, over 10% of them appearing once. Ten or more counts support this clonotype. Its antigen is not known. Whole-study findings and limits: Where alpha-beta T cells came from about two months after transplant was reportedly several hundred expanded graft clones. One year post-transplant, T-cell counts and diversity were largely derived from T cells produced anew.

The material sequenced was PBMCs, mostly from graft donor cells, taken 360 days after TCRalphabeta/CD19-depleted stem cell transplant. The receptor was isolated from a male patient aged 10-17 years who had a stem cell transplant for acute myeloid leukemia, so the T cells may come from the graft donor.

CDR3 nucleotide sequence: TGTGCCAGCAGACTCACTAGCGGGAGGCCGTCCTACGAGCAGTACTTC. This codes for CASRLTSGRPSYEQYF. The chain has TRBV28 and TRBJ2-7; TRBD2 aligns across 12 bases. This CDR3 has 16 residues. Germline-derived CDR1 and CDR2 are MDHEN and SYDVKM. The V and J ends lost 6 bases and 1 base, in that order; junction bases with no gene match: 7.